This is a list of T cell receptor beta chains from one sample in a study of OX40 agonist ivuxolimab in advanced cancers. The data were produced by immunoSEQ multiplex PCR, yet TCRdb's version contains in-frame clones alone and is incomplete. The table lists about 96,000 clones, about 80% of them singletons. The sample consisted of CD4+ or CD8+ T cells sorted from blood, taken in a trial of the OX40 agonist ivuxolimab. Every receptor here comes from an adult with an advanced solid tumor such as melanoma, head and neck, liver or kidney cancer. CDR3s include the opening cysteine and the closing phenylalanine or tryptophan. Fields, in order: CDR3 DNA, CDR3 protein, J gene, clone size, D gene, V gene. A D gene is named only where the DNA matches it firmly. Some rows mark clone size as missing; the rest say once, few, many or name a class of expanded clone.

cdr3_nt: TGTGCCAGCAGTGCAGGACTAGCGGGGGACACAGATACGCAGTATTTT; cdr3_aa: CASSAGLAGDTDTQYF; j_call: TRBJ2-3; clone_size: -; d_call: TRBD2; v_call: TRBV25-1
cdr3_nt: TGTGCCAGCAGCTTGGACAGTACCGGGGAGCTGTTTTTT; cdr3_aa: CASSLDSTGELFF; j_call: TRBJ2-2; clone_size: -; d_call: -; v_call: TRBV5-4
cdr3_nt: TGTGCCAGCGCCATAAGCGGGGGTTACAATGAGCAGTTCTTC; cdr3_aa: CASAISGGYNEQFF; j_call: TRBJ2-1; clone_size: -; d_call: TRBD2; v_call: TRBV11-3
cdr3_nt: TGTGCCAGTAAAAACGGTAACTACGAGCAGTACTTC; cdr3_aa: CASKNGNYEQYF; j_call: TRBJ2-7; clone_size: -; d_call: -; v_call: TRBV19
cdr3_nt: TGTGCCATCAGTGAGCGCCAGGACAGGGGTCAGCCCCAGCATTTT; cdr3_aa: CAISERQDRGQPQHF; j_call: TRBJ1-5; clone_size: -; d_call: TRBD1; v_call: TRBV10-3
cdr3_nt: TGTGCCAGCAGTGGCAATTGGGGGGGGAGACCCTACGAGCAGTACTTC; cdr3_aa: CASSGNWGGRPYEQYF; j_call: TRBJ2-7; clone_size: few; d_call: TRBD2; v_call: TRBV6-1
cdr3_nt: TGTGCCAGCAGTTTGACAGGGGTCTCTGGGGCCAACGTCCTGACTTTC; cdr3_aa: CASSLTGVSGANVLTF; j_call: TRBJ2-6; clone_size: -; d_call: TRBD1; v_call: TRBV28
cdr3_nt: TGTGCCAGTAGTAAAATGGGGAGCAATCAGCCCCAGCATTTT; cdr3_aa: CASSKMGSNQPQHF; j_call: TRBJ1-5; clone_size: -; d_call: -; v_call: TRBV19
cdr3_nt: TGTGCCAGCAGCCACCCGGACATTACAGATACGCAGTATTTT; cdr3_aa: CASSHPDITDTQYF; j_call: TRBJ2-3; clone_size: -; d_call: -; v_call: TRBV14
cdr3_nt: TGTGCCAGCAGTTACGAGGGACAGGGTACTGAAAAACTGTTTTTT; cdr3_aa: CASSYEGQGTEKLFF; j_call: TRBJ1-4; clone_size: -; d_call: TRBD1; v_call: TRBV6-6
cdr3_nt: TGTGCCAGCAGCCTCAGGACAGTCGCCCTCGTCTATGGCTACACCTTC; cdr3_aa: CASSLRTVALVYGYTF; j_call: TRBJ1-2; clone_size: -; d_call: -; v_call: TRBV21-1
cdr3_nt: TGTGCCAGCAGCTTACCGGGGCGGGGGCAAGGCTACACCTTC; cdr3_aa: CASSLPGRGQGYTF; j_call: TRBJ1-2; clone_size: -; d_call: -; v_call: TRBV11-2
cdr3_nt: TGTGCCAGCAGCTTCCCCCCCGACGAGTTCCCCATATTC; cdr3_aa: CASSFPPDEFPIF; j_call: TRBJ2-7; clone_size: -; d_call: -; v_call: TRBV7-9
cdr3_nt: TGTGCCAGCAGCTTTATGGATCGGGACACTGAAGCTTTCTTT; cdr3_aa: CASSFMDRDTEAFF; j_call: TRBJ1-1; clone_size: -; d_call: -; v_call: TRBV7-6
cdr3_nt: TGTGCCAGCAGTGCTAGAGGGGGCACCGGGGAGCTGTTTTTT; cdr3_aa: CASSARGGTGELFF; j_call: TRBJ2-2; clone_size: -; d_call: -; v_call: TRBV25-1
cdr3_nt: TGTGCCAGCAGCTTAACAGGTGGGGCAGATACGCAGTATTTT; cdr3_aa: CASSLTGGADTQYF; j_call: TRBJ2-3; clone_size: few; d_call: -; v_call: TRBV7-9
cdr3_nt: TGTGCCAGCAGCTTAGAGTGGGGTGAGGGGGAAGGGACAGATACGCAGTATTTT; cdr3_aa: CASSLEWGEGEGTDTQYF; j_call: TRBJ2-3; clone_size: -; d_call: -; v_call: TRBV11-2
cdr3_nt: TGTGCCAGCAGCCAACAGGGGAGGGATGAGCAGTTCTTC; cdr3_aa: CASSQQGRDEQFF; j_call: TRBJ2-1; clone_size: -; d_call: -; v_call: TRBV7-2
cdr3_nt: TGTGCCAGCAGTGTCTCAGGGGGCGCTGGAAACACCATATATTTT; cdr3_aa: CASSVSGGAGNTIYF; j_call: TRBJ1-3; clone_size: -; d_call: TRBD1; v_call: TRBV6-1
cdr3_nt: TGTGCCAGCAGTTTAATGGCGGAAATCATGAACACTGAAGCTTTCTTT; cdr3_aa: CASSLMAEIMNTEAFF; j_call: TRBJ1-1; clone_size: -; d_call: -; v_call: TRBV27
cdr3_nt: TGCGCCAGCAGCTTTGCCGGGACAGGGGGCATAGATACGCAGTATTTT; cdr3_aa: CASSFAGTGGIDTQYF; j_call: TRBJ2-3; clone_size: -; d_call: TRBD1; v_call: TRBV5-1
cdr3_nt: TGTGCCAGCAGCTCTACGGACAGGGGGCGGGGGCAGTACTTC; cdr3_aa: CASSSTDRGRGQYF; j_call: TRBJ2-7; clone_size: -; d_call: TRBD1; v_call: TRBV7-2
cdr3_nt: TGTGCCAGCAGCCTGCGACTAGCGGGAGGGCCGGAGCAGTTCTTC; cdr3_aa: CASSLRLAGGPEQFF; j_call: TRBJ2-1; clone_size: -; d_call: TRBD2; v_call: TRBV9
cdr3_nt: TGTGCCAGTAGTATCCTGAGGGTAGGGGTTGCGAACTATGGCTACACCTTC; cdr3_aa: CASSILRVGVANYGYTF; j_call: TRBJ1-2; clone_size: few; d_call: -; v_call: TRBV19
cdr3_nt: TGCGCCAGCAGCCCTGGTCCCGAAGGCTACACCTTC; cdr3_aa: CASSPGPEGYTF; j_call: TRBJ1-2; clone_size: many; d_call: -; v_call: TRBV5-1
cdr3_nt: TGTGCCAGCAGTGATCAGGGGGGAACCGGGGAGCTGTTTTTT; cdr3_aa: CASSDQGGTGELFF; j_call: TRBJ2-2; clone_size: -; d_call: -; v_call: TRBV25-1
cdr3_nt: TGTGCCAGCAGTGACGTCGGGCATACGCAGTATTTT; cdr3_aa: CASSDVGHTQYF; j_call: TRBJ2-3; clone_size: -; d_call: -; v_call: TRBV2
cdr3_nt: TGCGCCAGCAGTGACCAGGTCTACAATGAGCAGTTCTTC; cdr3_aa: CASSDQVYNEQFF; j_call: TRBJ2-1; clone_size: -; d_call: -; v_call: TRBV10-1
cdr3_nt: TGTGCCAGCAGCCTGGGGGACAATGAGCAGTTCTTC; cdr3_aa: CASSLGDNEQFF; j_call: TRBJ2-1; clone_size: once; d_call: -; v_call: TRBV7-2
cdr3_nt: TGTGCCAGTAGTCCCGGGACAGGGAGACGTGAAGCTTTCTTT; cdr3_aa: CASSPGTGRREAFF; j_call: TRBJ1-1; clone_size: once; d_call: TRBD1; v_call: TRBV19
cdr3_nt: TGTGCCAGCAGCGTAGAGGGGGGGACTAGTGGGAATGAGCAGTTCTTC; cdr3_aa: CASSVEGGTSGNEQFF; j_call: TRBJ2-1; clone_size: -; d_call: TRBD2; v_call: TRBV9
cdr3_nt: TGTGCCAGCAGCGTAGAGGGTCAGGGGGGCGCCCAGCAGTTCTTC; cdr3_aa: CASSVEGQGGAQQFF; j_call: TRBJ2-1; clone_size: few; d_call: -; v_call: TRBV9
cdr3_nt: TGCAGCGTTGTCCCCGGAGGGGTCAGGGAAGCTTTCTTT; cdr3_aa: CSVVPGGVREAFF; j_call: TRBJ1-1; clone_size: -; d_call: -; v_call: TRBV29-1
cdr3_nt: TGCGCCAGCAGTTTTCTAGCGGGGGGACTAGCCAAAAACATTCAGTACTTC; cdr3_aa: CASSFLAGGLAKNIQYF; j_call: TRBJ2-4; clone_size: few; d_call: TRBD2; v_call: TRBV5-1
cdr3_nt: TGTGCCTGGAGTGTACGGAGGCGGCTAGCGGGGGATTCCTTCTACGAGCAGTACTTC; cdr3_aa: CAWSVRRRLAGDSFYEQYF; j_call: TRBJ2-7; clone_size: -; d_call: TRBD2; v_call: TRBV30
cdr3_nt: TGTGCCAGCAGCCCACTAGCGGGAGTTACCGAGCAGTACTTC; cdr3_aa: CASSPLAGVTEQYF; j_call: TRBJ2-7; clone_size: -; d_call: TRBD2; v_call: TRBV7-6
cdr3_nt: TGTGCCAGCAGCGTGGGACGGATGAACACTGAAGCTTTCTTT; cdr3_aa: CASSVGRMNTEAFF; j_call: TRBJ1-1; clone_size: -; d_call: -; v_call: TRBV9
cdr3_nt: TGTGCCAGCAGAGGACAGGGTAACACCGGGGAGCTGTTTTTT; cdr3_aa: CASRGQGNTGELFF; j_call: TRBJ2-2; clone_size: -; d_call: TRBD1; v_call: TRBV2
cdr3_nt: TGTGCCAGCAGCCAACCCCAGGGGGCGAAGGCCGAGCAGTACTTC; cdr3_aa: CASSQPQGAKAEQYF; j_call: TRBJ2-7; clone_size: -; d_call: TRBD1; v_call: TRBV7-2
cdr3_nt: TGTGCCAGCACCCCCACAGGGAGAGCTAACTATGGCTACACCTTC; cdr3_aa: CASTPTGRANYGYTF; j_call: TRBJ1-2; clone_size: -; d_call: -; v_call: TRBV7-8
cdr3_nt: TGTGCCAGCAGCGGAGAGAGGGCGATCTATGGCTACACCTTC; cdr3_aa: CASSGERAIYGYTF; j_call: TRBJ1-2; clone_size: -; d_call: -; v_call: TRBV9
cdr3_nt: TGTGCCTGGAGTGATGGGGTGAACACTGAAGCTTTCTTT; cdr3_aa: CAWSDGVNTEAFF; j_call: TRBJ1-1; clone_size: -; d_call: -; v_call: TRBV30
cdr3_nt: TGTGCCAGTAGTGAGGCGGAACCTAACTATGGCTACACCTTC; cdr3_aa: CASSEAEPNYGYTF; j_call: TRBJ1-2; clone_size: -; d_call: -; v_call: TRBV19
cdr3_nt: TGTGCCAGCAGCTTGGGGGGGAGCACTGAAGCTTTCTTT; cdr3_aa: CASSLGGSTEAFF; j_call: TRBJ1-1; clone_size: -; d_call: -; v_call: TRBV7-2
cdr3_nt: TGTGCCAGTAGTATAGAACTTCATGAAGCTTTCTTT; cdr3_aa: CASSIELHEAFF; j_call: TRBJ1-1; clone_size: once; d_call: -; v_call: TRBV19
cdr3_nt: TGTGCCAGCAGCTTGAATAAGTTCTATGGCTACACCTTC; cdr3_aa: CASSLNKFYGYTF; j_call: TRBJ1-2; clone_size: -; d_call: -; v_call: TRBV5-6
cdr3_nt: TGTGCCAGCGCCCTGACAGTCAATAATTCACCCCTCCACTTT; cdr3_aa: CASALTVNNSPLHF; j_call: TRBJ1-6; clone_size: -; d_call: -; v_call: TRBV27
cdr3_nt: TGTGCCAGCAGCCCCCGGACAGGTACGACCTACGAGCAGTACTTC; cdr3_aa: CASSPRTGTTYEQYF; j_call: TRBJ2-7; clone_size: -; d_call: TRBD1; v_call: TRBV7-8
cdr3_nt: TGCGCCAGCAGTAGGACGGGGGCTTCTCTGGAGCAGTACTTC; cdr3_aa: CASSRTGASLEQYF; j_call: TRBJ2-7; clone_size: -; d_call: -; v_call: TRBV10-1
cdr3_nt: TGTGCCAGCAGCGTGAGGCTCGCGAACACCGGGGAGCTGTTTTTT; cdr3_aa: CASSVRLANTGELFF; j_call: TRBJ2-2; clone_size: -; d_call: -; v_call: TRBV9
cdr3_nt: TGTGCCAGCAGGACAGGACTATCGAACACTGAAGCTTTCTTT; cdr3_aa: CASRTGLSNTEAFF; j_call: TRBJ1-1; clone_size: -; d_call: -; v_call: TRBV28
cdr3_nt: TGTGCCAGCAGTGGACAGAGCCTTAAGAACACTGAAGCTTTCTTT; cdr3_aa: CASSGQSLKNTEAFF; j_call: TRBJ1-1; clone_size: -; d_call: -; v_call: TRBV2
cdr3_nt: TGCAGTGCTAGAGAGGACACCGAGCAGTACTTC; cdr3_aa: CSAREDTEQYF; j_call: TRBJ2-7; clone_size: -; d_call: -; v_call: TRBV20-1
cdr3_nt: TGTGCCAGCGGACGGCTGAACACTGAAGCTTTCTTT; cdr3_aa: CASGRLNTEAFF; j_call: TRBJ1-1; clone_size: -; d_call: -; v_call: TRBV11-2
cdr3_nt: TGCAGCGTTGAGGGGACTAGCGATGAGCAGTTCTTC; cdr3_aa: CSVEGTSDEQFF; j_call: TRBJ2-1; clone_size: -; d_call: TRBD2; v_call: TRBV29-1
cdr3_nt: TGTGCCAGCAGCTTCTCGAGCGGGGGGAACGCCTACGAGCAGTACTTC; cdr3_aa: CASSFSSGGNAYEQYF; j_call: TRBJ2-7; clone_size: -; d_call: TRBD2; v_call: TRBV7-2
cdr3_nt: TGTGCCAGCAGTTCCGGACTAGCGGGGGACAATGAGCAGTTCTTC; cdr3_aa: CASSSGLAGDNEQFF; j_call: TRBJ2-1; clone_size: -; d_call: TRBD2; v_call: TRBV5-4
cdr3_nt: TGTGCCAGCAGGGGACAGGGGGGTCTTTACACTGAAGCTTTCTTT; cdr3_aa: CASRGQGGLYTEAFF; j_call: TRBJ1-1; clone_size: -; d_call: TRBD1; v_call: TRBV2
cdr3_nt: TGTGCCAGCAGCGTCACACTAGCGGGGGGAAAAGAGACCCAGTACTTC; cdr3_aa: CASSVTLAGGKETQYF; j_call: TRBJ2-5; clone_size: once; d_call: TRBD2; v_call: TRBV7-8